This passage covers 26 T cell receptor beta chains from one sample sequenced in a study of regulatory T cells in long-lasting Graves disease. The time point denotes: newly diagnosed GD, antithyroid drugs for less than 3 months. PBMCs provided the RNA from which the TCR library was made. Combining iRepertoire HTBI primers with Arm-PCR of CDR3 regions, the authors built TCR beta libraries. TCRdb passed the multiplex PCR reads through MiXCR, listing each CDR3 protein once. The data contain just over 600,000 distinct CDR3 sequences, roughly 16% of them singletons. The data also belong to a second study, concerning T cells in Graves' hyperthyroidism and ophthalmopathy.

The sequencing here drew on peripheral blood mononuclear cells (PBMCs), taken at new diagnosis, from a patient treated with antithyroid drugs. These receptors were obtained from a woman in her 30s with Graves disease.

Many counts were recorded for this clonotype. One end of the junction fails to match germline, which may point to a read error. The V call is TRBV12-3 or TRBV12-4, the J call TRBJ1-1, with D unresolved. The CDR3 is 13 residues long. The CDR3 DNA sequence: TGTGCCAGCAACCGTCGACGGAACGCTGAAGCTTTCTTT. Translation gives CASNRRRNAEAFF.

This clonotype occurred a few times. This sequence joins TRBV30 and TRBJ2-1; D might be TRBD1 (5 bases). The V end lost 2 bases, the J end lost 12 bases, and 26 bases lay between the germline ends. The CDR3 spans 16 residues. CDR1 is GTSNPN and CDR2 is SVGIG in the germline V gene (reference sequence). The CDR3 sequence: CAWSFNGVLREIGQFF. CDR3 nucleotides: TGTGCCTGGAGTTTCAACGGAGTACTCAGGGAAATAGGGCAGTTCTTC.

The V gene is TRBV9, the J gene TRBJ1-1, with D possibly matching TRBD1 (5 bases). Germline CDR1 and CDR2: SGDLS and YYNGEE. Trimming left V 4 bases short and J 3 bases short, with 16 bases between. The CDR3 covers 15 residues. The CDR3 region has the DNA TGTGCCAGCAGCACCTTGGGGGGGAGGTACACTGAAGCTTTCTTT. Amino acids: CASSTLGGRYTEAFF.

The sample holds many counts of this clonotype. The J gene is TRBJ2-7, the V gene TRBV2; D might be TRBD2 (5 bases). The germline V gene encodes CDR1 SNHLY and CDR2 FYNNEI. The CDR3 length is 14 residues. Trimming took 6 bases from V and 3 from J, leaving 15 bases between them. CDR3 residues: CASSKDSLGYEQYF. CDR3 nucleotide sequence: TGTGCCAGCAGCAAGGACTCCTTGGGCTACGAGCAGTACTTC.

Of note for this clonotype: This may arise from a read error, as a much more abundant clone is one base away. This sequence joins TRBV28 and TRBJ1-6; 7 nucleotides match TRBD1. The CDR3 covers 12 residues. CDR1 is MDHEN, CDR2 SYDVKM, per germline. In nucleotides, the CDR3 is TGTGTCAGCAGTCGGGACAGATCACCCCTCCACTTT. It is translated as CVSSRDRSPLHF.

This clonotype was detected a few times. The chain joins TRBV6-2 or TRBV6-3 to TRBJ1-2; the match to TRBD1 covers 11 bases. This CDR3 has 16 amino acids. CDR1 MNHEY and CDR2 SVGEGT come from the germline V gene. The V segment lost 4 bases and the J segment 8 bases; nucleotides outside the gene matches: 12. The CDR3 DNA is TGTGCCAGCAGTTTCGACGGGACAGGGGGTTCTGGAGGCTACACCTTC. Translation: CASSFDGTGGSGGYTF.

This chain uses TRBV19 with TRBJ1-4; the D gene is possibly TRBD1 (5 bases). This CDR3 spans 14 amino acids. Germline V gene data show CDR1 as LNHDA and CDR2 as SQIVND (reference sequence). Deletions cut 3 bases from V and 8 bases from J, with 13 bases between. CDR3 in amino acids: CASSMGLPGEKLFF. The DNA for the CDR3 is TGTGCCAGTAGTATGGGACTGCCCGGGGAAAAACTGTTTTTT.

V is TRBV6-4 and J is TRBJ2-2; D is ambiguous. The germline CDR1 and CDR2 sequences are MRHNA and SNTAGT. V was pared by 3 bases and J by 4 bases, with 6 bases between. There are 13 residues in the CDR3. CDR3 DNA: TGTGCCAGCAGTGAAGGGCCCACCGGGGAGCTGTTTTTT. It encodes CASSEGPTGELFF.

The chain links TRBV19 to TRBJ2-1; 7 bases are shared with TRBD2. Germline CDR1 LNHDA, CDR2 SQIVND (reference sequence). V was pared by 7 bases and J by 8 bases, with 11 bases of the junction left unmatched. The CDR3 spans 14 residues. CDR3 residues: CASKDGGRGDEQFF. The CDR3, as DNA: TGTGCCAGTAAGGACGGCGGGAGAGGCGATGAGCAGTTCTTC. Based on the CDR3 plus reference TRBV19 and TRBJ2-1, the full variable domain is DGGITQSPKYLFRKEGQNVTLSCEQNLNHDAMYWYRQDPGQGLRLIYYSQIVNDFQKGDIAEGYSVSREKKESFPLTVTSAQKNPTAFYLCASKDGGRGDEQFFGPGTRLTVL.

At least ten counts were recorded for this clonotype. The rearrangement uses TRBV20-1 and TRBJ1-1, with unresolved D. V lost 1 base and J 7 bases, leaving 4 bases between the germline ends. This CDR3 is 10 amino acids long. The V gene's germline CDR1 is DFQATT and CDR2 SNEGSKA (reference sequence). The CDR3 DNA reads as TGCAGTGCTAGAGTAGGTGAAGCTTTCTTT. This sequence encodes CSARVGEAFF.

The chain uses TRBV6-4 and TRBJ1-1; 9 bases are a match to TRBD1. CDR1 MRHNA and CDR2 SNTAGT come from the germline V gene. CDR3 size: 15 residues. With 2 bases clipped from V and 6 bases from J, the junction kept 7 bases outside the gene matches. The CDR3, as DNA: TGTGCCAGCAGTGACCCCCGGGACAGGGACCCTGAAGCTTTCTTT. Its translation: CASSDPRDRDPEAFF.

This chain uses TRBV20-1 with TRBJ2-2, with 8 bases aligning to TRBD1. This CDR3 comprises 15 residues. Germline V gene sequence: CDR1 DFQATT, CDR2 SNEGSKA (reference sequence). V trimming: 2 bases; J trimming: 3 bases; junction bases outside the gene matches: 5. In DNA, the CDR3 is TGCAGTGCTAGAAGCAGGGGGCAGCACACCGGGGAGCTGTTTTTT. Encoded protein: CSARSRGQHTGELFF.

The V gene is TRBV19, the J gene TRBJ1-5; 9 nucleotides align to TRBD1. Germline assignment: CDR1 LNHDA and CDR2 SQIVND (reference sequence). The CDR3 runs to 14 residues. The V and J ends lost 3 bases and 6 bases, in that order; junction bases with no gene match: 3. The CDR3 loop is CASSIRDRAQPQHF. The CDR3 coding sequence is TGTGCCAGTAGTATCCGGGACAGGGCTCAGCCCCAGCATTTT.

The CDR3 loop reads CASMAGPLGELFF. CDR3 nucleotide sequence: TGTGCCAGCATGGCGGGACCTTTAGGGGAGCTGTTTTTT. The chain links TRBV6-1 to TRBJ2-2; D may be TRBD2 (6 bases). V was cut by 7 bases and J by 8 bases, with 14 bases left in between. Germline CDR1 is MNHNS and CDR2 is SASEGT. The CDR3 is made up of 13 amino acids.

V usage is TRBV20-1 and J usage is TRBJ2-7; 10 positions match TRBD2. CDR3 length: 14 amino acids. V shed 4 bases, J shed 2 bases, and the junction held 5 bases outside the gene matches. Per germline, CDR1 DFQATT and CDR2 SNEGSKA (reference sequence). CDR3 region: CSANKAGGAYEQYF. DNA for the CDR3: TGCAGTGCTAACAAAGCGGGAGGGGCCTACGAGCAGTACTTC.

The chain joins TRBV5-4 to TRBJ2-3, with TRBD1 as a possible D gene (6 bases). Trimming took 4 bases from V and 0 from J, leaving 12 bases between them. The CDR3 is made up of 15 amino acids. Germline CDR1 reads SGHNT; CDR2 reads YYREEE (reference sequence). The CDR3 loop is CASSGWTASTDTQYF. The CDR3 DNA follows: TGTGCCAGCAGCGGATGGACAGCTAGCACAGATACGCAGTATTTT.

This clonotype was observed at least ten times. In nucleotides, the CDR3 is TGTGCCTGGAGGCGGACAGTGGGAAACTATGGCTACACCTTC. The encoded protein is CAWRRTVGNYGYTF. The chain is built from TRBV30 and TRBJ1-2; a possible D gene is TRBD1 (6 bases). The CDR3 contains 14 residues. V was cut by 3 bases and J by 2 bases, with 13 bases left in between. The germline V gene encodes CDR1 GTSNPN and CDR2 SVGIG (reference sequence).

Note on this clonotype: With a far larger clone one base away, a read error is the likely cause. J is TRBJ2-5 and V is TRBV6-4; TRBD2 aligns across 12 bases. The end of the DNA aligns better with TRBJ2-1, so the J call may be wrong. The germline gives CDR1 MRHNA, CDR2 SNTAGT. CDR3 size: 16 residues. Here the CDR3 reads CASSESTSGSINEQFF. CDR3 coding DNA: TGTGCCAGCAGTGAGTCGACTAGCGGGAGTATTAATGAGCAGTTCTTC.

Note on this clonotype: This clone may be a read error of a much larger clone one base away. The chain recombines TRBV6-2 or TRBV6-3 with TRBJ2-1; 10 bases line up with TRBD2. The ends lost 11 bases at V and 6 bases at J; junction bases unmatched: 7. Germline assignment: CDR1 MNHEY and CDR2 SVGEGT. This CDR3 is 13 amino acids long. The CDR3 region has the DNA TGTGCCGGCCAACGGACTAGCGGCAATGAGCAGTTCTTC. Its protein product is CAGQRTSGNEQFF.

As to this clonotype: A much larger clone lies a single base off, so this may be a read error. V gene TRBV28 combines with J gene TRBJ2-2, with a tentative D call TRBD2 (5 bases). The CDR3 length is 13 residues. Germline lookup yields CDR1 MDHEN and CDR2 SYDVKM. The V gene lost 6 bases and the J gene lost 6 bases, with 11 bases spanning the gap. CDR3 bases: TGTGCCAGCAGCGGGATCCCGGCCGGGGAGCTGTTTTTT. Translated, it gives CASSGIPAGELFF. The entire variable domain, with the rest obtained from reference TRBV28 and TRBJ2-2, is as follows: DVKVTQSSRYLVKRTGEKVFLECVQDMDHENMFWYRQDPGLGLRLIYFSYDVKMKEKGDIPEGYSVSREKKERFSLILESASTNQTSMYLCASSGIPAGELFFGEGSRLTVL.

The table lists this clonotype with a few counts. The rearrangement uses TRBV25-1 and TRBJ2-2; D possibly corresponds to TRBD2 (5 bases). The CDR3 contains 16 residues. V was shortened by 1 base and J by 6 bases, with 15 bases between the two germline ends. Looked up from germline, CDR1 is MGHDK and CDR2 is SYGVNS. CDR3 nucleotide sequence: TGTGCCAGCAGTGAATCCGAGGGTTATTGGTCCGGGGAGCTGTTTTTT. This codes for CASSESEGYWSGELFF.

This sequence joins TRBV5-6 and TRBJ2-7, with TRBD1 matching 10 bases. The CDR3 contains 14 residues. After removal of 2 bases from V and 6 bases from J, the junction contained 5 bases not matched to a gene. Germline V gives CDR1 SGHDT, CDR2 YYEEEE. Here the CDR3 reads CASSFTGQGFEQYF. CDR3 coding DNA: TGTGCCAGCAGCTTTACGGGACAGGGGTTCGAGCAGTACTTC.

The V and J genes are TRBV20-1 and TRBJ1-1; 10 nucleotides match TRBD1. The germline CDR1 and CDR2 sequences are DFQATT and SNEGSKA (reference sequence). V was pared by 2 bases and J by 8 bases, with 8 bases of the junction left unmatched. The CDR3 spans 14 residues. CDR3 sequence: CSARYRDRGREAFF. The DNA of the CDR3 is TGCAGTGCTAGATACCGGGACAGGGGAAGGGAAGCTTTCTTT.

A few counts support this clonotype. CDR3 coding DNA: TGTGCCAGCAGCTTGGTTACGGGGACCTACGAGCAGTACTTC. Its protein product is CASSLVTGTYEQYF. This rearrangement joins TRBV5-4 to TRBJ2-7; D perhaps matches TRBD2 (5 bases). V shed 0 bases and J shed 2 bases, with 9 bases lying between them. CDR3 length: 14 residues. Germline CDR1 SGHNT, CDR2 YYREEE (reference sequence). Together with reference TRBV5-4 and TRBJ2-7, the CDR3 gives the full variable domain: ETGVTQSPTHLIKTRGQQVTLRCSSQSGHNTVSWYQQALGQGPQFIFQYYREEENGRGNFPPRFSGLQFPNYSSELNVNALELDDSALYLCASSLVTGTYEQYFGPGTRLTVT.

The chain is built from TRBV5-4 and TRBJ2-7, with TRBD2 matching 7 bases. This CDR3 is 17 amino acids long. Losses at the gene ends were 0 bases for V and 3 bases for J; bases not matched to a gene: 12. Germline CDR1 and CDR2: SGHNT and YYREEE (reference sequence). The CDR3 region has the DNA TGTGCCAGCAGCTTGGCGACCGGGGGGTGGAATTTCTACGAGCAGTACTTC. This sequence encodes CASSLATGGWNFYEQYF.

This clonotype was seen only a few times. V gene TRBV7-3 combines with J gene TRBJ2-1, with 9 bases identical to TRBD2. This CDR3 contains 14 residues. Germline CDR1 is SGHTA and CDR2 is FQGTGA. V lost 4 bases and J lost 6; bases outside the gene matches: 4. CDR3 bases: TGTGCCAGCAGCTCCGGGACTAGCATCAATGAGCAGTTCTTC. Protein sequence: CASSSGTSINEQFF.